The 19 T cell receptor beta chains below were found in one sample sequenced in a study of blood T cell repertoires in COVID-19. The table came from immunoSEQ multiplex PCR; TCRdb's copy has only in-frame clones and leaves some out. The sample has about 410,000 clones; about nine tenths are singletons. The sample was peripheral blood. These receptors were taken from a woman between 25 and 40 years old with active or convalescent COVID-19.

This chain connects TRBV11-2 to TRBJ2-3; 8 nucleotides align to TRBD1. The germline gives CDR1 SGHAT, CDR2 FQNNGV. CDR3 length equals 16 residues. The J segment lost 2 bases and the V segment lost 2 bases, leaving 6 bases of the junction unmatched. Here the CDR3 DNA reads TGTGCCAGCAGCTTAATGAGACAGGGGCTCACAGATACGCAGTATTTT. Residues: CASSLMRQGLTDTQYF.

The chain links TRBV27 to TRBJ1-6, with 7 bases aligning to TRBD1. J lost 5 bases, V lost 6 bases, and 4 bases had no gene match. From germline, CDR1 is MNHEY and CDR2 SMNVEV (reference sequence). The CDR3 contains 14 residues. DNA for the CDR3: TGTGCCAGCAGACTTGACAGGGATAATTCACCCCTCCACTTT. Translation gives CASRLDRDNSPLHF.

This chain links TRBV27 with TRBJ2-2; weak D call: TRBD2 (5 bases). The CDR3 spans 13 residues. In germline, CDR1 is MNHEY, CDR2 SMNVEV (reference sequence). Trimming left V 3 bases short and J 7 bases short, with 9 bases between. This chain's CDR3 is CASSFEGIGELFF. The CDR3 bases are TGTGCCAGCAGTTTTGAGGGCATCGGGGAGCTGTTTTTT.

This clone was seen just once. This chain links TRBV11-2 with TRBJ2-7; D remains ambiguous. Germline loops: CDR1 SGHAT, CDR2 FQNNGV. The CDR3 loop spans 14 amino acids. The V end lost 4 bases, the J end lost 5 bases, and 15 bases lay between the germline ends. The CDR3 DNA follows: TGTGCCAGCAGCTACGAGGAGTTGCGGAACGAGCAGTACTTC. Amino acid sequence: CASSYEELRNEQYF.

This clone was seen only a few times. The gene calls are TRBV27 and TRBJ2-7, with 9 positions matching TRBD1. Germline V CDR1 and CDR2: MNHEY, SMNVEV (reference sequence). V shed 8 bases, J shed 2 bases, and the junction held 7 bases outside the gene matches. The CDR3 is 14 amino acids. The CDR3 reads CASGGTGLAYEQYF. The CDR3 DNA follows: TGTGCCAGCGGGGGGACAGGGCTCGCCTACGAGCAGTACTTC.

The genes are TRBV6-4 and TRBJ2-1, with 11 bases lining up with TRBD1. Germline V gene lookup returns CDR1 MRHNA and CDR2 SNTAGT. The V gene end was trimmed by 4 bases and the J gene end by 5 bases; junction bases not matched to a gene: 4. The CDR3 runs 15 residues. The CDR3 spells CASSVGTGGHNEQFF. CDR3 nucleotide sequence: TGTGCCAGCAGTGTCGGGACAGGGGGACACAATGAGCAGTTCTTC.

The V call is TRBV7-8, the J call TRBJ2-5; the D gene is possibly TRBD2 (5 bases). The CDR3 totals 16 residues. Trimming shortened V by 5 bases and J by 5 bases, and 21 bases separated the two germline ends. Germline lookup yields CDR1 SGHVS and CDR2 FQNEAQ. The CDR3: CASSPGNPTGWETQYF. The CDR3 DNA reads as TGTGCCAGCAGCCCCGGGAACCCCACCGGGTGGGAGACCCAGTACTTC.

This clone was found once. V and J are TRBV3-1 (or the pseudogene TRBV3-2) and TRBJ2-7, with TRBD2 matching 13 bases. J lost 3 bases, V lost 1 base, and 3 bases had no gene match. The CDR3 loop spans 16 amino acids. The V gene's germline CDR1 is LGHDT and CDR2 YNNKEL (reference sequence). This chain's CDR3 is CASSQAGLAGHYEQYF. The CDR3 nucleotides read TGTGCCAGCAGCCAAGCGGGACTAGCGGGACACTACGAGCAGTACTTC.

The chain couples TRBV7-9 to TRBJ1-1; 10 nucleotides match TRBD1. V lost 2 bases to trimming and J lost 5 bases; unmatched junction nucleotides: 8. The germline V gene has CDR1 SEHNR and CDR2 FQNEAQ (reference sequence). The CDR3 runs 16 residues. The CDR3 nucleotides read TGTGCCAGCAGCTTAAGGACAGGGGGGGCTCCAACTGAAGCTTTCTTT. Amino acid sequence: CASSLRTGGAPTEAFF.

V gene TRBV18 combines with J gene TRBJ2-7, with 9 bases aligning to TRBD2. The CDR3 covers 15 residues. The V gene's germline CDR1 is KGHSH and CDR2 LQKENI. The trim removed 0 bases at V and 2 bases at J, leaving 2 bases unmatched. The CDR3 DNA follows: TGTGCCAGCTCACCACCCCGCGGGGGGGCCTACGAGCAGTACTTC. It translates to CASSPPRGGAYEQYF.

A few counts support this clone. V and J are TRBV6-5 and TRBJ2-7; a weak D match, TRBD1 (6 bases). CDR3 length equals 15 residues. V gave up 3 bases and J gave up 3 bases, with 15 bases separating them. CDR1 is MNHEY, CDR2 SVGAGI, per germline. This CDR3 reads CASSYTSDRRYEQYF. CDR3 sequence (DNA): TGTGCCAGCAGTTATACATCCGACAGGCGCTACGAGCAGTACTTC.

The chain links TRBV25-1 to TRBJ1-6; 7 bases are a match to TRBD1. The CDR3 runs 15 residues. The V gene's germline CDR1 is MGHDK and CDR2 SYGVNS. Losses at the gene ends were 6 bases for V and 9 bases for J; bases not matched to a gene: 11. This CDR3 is CASSKRQGIGSPLHF. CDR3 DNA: TGTGCCAGCAGCAAGAGACAGGGCATAGGTTCACCCCTCCACTTT.

CDR3 sequence reads: CASNPEPGLAREQYF. The DNA of the CDR3 is TGTGCCAGCAACCCAGAACCGGGACTAGCGCGGGAGCAGTACTTC. The J gene is TRBJ2-7, the V gene TRBV6-5; 10 nucleotides agree with TRBD2. Germline V lookup: CDR1 MNHEY, CDR2 SVGAGI. V trimming: 7 bases; J trimming: 7 bases; junction bases outside the gene matches: 13. CDR3 size: 15 residues.

CDR3 nucleotides: TGCGCCAGCAGCCAAGATGCCCCGAGACTAGCGGGGGGTTACGAGCAGTACTTC. It encodes CASSQDAPRLAGGYEQYF. The J gene is TRBJ2-7, the V gene TRBV4-1, with 13 bases matching TRBD2. After removal of 0 bases from V and 4 bases from J, the junction contained 9 bases not matched to a gene. The CDR3 consists of 18 residues. Per germline, CDR1 MGHRA and CDR2 YSYEKL.

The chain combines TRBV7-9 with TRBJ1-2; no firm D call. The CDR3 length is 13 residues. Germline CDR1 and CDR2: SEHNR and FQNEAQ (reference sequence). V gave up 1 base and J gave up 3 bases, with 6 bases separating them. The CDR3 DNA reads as TGTGCCAGCAGCTTAGAACAAGACTATGGCTACACCTTC. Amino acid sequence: CASSLEQDYGYTF.

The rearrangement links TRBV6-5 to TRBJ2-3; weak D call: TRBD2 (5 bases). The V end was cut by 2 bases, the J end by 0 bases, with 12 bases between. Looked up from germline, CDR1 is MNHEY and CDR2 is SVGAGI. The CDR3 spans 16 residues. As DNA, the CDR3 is TGTGCCAGCAGTTACAGGGCGGGCGCTAGCACAGATACGCAGTATTTT. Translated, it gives CASSYRAGASTDTQYF.

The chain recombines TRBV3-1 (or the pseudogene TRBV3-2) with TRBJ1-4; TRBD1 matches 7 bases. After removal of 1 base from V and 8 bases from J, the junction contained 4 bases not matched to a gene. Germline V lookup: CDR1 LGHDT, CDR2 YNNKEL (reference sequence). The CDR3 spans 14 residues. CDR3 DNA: TGTGCCAGCAGCCAAGGACAGGGAGGCGAAAAACTGTTTTTT. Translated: CASSQGQGGEKLFF.

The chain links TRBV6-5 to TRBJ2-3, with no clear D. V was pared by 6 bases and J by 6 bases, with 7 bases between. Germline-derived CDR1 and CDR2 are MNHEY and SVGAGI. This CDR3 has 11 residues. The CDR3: CASSLLDTQYF. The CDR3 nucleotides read TGTGCCAGCAGCCTCCTCGATACGCAGTATTTT.

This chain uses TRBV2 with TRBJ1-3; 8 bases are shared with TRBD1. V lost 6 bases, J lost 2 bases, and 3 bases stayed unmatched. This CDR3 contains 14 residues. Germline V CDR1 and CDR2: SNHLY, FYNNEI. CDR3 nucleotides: TGTGCCAGCAGCTGGACAGGGACTGGAAACACCATATATTTT. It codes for CASSWTGTGNTIYF.